The rows below give T cell receptor beta chains drawn from one sample of a study of T cells in Graves' hyperthyroidism and ophthalmopathy. In TCRdb, the multiplex PCR reads were re-called with MiXCR into one record per CDR3 protein. This table holds 380,000 or so distinct CDR3 sequences, over 15% found once. The sequenced sample consisted of blood. The receptors shown here come from a woman between 18 and 30 years old with Graves' hyperthyroidism. CDR3s leave out the opening cysteine and the closing phenylalanine or tryptophan. The order of the fields is J gene, D gene, V gene, CDR3 protein. The D gene is left open where the match is weak.

TRBJ2-7 | TRBD1 | TRBV5-1 | ASSIGLDRASSYEQY
TRBJ2-7 | NA | TRBV18 | ASGQRGKNEQY
TRBJ1-2 | NA | TRBV13 | ASSFGQQGYT
TRBJ1-1 | NA | TRBV9 | ASSARQAGTEAF
TRBJ1-2 | NA | TRBV27 | ASSLLGGLGYT
TRBJ1-2 | NA | TRBV6-1 | ASSPIQDSYNHGYT
TRBJ2-2 | NA | TRBV24-1 | ATSDPSTGELC
TRBJ1-1 | NA | TRBV30 | AWSEGVTEAF
TRBJ1-1 | NA | TRBV12-3/TRBV12-4 | ASIGERSGAQMNTEAF
TRBJ2-5 | TRBD2 | TRBV30 | AWTSGHLGETQY
TRBJ2-7 | TRBD2 | TRBV6-4 | ASRASPGLAGSYEQY
TRBJ2-5 | NA | TRBV9 | ASSVGVSQETQY
TRBJ1-1 | TRBD1 | TRBV20-1 | SAPRGRGQTRAEAF
TRBJ2-2 | NA | TRBV7-3 | ASSSRPNTGELF
TRBJ1-5 | TRBD1 | TRBV10-3 | AIRDRGENQPQH
TRBJ2-5 | NA | TRBV28 | ASSFSWRETQY
TRBJ2-7 | NA | TRBV6-5 | ASRLRGPYEQY
TRBJ1-1 | NA | TRBV5-1 | ASSLRGFTEAF
TRBJ1-5 | NA | TRBV24-1 | ATSDRGASNQPQH
TRBJ1-6 | NA | TRBV7-8 | ASSLGSTVNNSPLH
TRBJ2-7 | NA | TRBV29-1 | IVETEATYEQY
TRBJ2-7 | NA | TRBV6-1 | ASSGQAYEQY
TRBJ1-1 | TRBD1 | TRBV18 | ASSPTGAGSTEAF
TRBJ2-6 | NA | TRBV2 | ASIPSGANVLT
TRBJ2-5 | NA | TRBV27 | ASSVFAGGETQY
TRBJ2-7 | NA | TRBV12-3/TRBV12-4 | ASSYGGLYSYEQY
TRBJ2-7 | TRBD1 | TRBV2 | ASGVTRNRGRGLYEQY
TRBJ1-5 | NA | TRBV6-1 | ASSGTLGSNQPQH
TRBJ2-5 | NA | TRBV4-1 | ASSQPRLGYQETQY